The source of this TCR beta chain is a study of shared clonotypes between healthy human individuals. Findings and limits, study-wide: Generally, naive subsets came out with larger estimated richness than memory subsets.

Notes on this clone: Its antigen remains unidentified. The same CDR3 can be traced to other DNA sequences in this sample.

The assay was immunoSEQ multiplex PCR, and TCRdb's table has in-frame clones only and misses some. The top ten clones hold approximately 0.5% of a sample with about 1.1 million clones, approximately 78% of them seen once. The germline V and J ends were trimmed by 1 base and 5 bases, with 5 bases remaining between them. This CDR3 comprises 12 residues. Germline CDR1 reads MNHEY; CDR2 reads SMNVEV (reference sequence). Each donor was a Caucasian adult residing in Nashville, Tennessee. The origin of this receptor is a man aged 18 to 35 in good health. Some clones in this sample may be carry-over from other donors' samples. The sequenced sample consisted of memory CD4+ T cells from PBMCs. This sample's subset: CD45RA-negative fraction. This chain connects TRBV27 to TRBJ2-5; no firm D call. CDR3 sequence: CASSLLGETQYF. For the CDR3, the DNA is TGTGCCAGCAGTTTATTGGGGGAGACCCAGTACTTC.